This T cell receptor (beta chain) comes out of a study of post-analysis software for immune sequencing data. Across the study: Several disease courses (relapsing-remitting, secondary progressive and progressive-relapsing) of multiple sclerosis were included. Study observations and caveats: There were five or six TRBV segments more frequent in patients than controls, and TRBV5-6, TRBV5-1 and TRBV20-1 were among them.

Worth noting for this clonotype: As yet, its antigen is unknown.

Tagging with unique molecular identifiers was a feature of the TCR beta cDNA libraries. Each CDR3 protein is one row after TCRdb ran MiXCR on the PCR reads. The sample lists about 430,000 distinct CDR3 sequences, 39% occurring once. Per the germline V gene, CDR1 is SGHTA and CDR2 is FQGNSA. V was trimmed by 5 bases and J by 0 bases, leaving 16 bases between them. This CDR3 is built from 16 residues. This clonotype originated in a girl aged 2 to 9 with multiple sclerosis. Input material: blood. The rearrangement joins TRBV7-2 to TRBJ1-2, with unresolved D. CDR3 loop: CASSTDPTRANYGYTF. The CDR3 nucleotides are TGTGCCAGCAGCACAGATCCCACAAGAGCTAACTATGGCTACACCTTC.